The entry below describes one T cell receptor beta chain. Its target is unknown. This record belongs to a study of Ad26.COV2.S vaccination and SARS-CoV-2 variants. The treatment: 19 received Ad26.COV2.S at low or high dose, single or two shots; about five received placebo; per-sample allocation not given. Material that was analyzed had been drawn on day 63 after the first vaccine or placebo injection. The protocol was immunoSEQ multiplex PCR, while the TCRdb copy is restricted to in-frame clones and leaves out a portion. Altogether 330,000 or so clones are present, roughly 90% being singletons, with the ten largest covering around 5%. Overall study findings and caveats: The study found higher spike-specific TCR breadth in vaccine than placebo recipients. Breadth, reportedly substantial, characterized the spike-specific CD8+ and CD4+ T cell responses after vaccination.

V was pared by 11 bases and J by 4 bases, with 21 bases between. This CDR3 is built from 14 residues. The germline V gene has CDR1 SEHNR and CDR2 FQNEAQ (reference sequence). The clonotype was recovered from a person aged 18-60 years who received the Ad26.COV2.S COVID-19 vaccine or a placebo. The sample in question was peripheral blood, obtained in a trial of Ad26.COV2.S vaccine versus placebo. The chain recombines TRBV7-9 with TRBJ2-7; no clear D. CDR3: CASRGNGLSYEQYF. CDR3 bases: TGTGCCTCTAGAGGTAACGGTTTATCGTACGAGCAGTACTTC.